This is a list of T cell receptor beta chains from one sample in a study of blood T cell repertoires in COVID-19. Produced via immunoSEQ multiplex PCR; TCRdb's table is partial and in-frame only. The repertoire includes 220,000 or so clones, roughly 89% of them detected once, and approximately 6.6% sits in the top ten. Sequenced material: PBMCs or T cells enriched from blood (not recorded which). The receptors derive from a woman aged 35 to 49 who had recovered from COVID-19. CDR3s include the opening cysteine and the closing phenylalanine or tryptophan. Each record gives: V gene, clone size, D gene, J gene, CDR3 protein, CDR3 DNA. D genes are given only for firm matches. Only part of the rows carry a size: once, few, many, or a class if the clone is expanded.

>TRBV11-3|-|-|TRBJ1-1
CASSLGGALNTEAFF
TGTGCCAGCAGCTTGGGGGGGGCGTTAAACACTGAAGCTTTCTTT
>TRBV28|-|-|TRBJ2-3
CASSLSDSLDTQYF
TGTGCCAGCAGTTTGTCGGACAGCCTAGATACGCAGTATTTT
>TRBV28|-|-|TRBJ1-1
CASSSPPENTEAFF
TGTGCCAGCAGTTCACCCCCAGAGAACACTGAAGCTTTCTTT
>TRBV29-1|-|-|TRBJ2-5
CSVEYGAGETQYF
TGCAGCGTTGAGTACGGTGCCGGGGAGACCCAGTACTTC
>TRBV27|-|-|TRBJ1-2
CASSLGGGYGYTF
TGTGCCAGCAGTTTGGGAGGGGGGTATGGCTACACCTTC
>TRBV2|-|TRBD2|TRBJ2-2
CASRRTSGSPGELFF
TGTGCCAGCCGCCGAACTAGCGGGAGCCCCGGGGAGCTGTTTTTT
>TRBV5-4|once|TRBD1|TRBJ1-2
CASTRADRGEEYGYTF
TGTGCCAGCACCCGGGCAGACAGGGGTGAGGAATATGGCTACACCTTC
>TRBV18|-|TRBD1|TRBJ2-6
CASSPGQGAPGANVLTF
TGTGCCAGCTCACCAGGACAGGGGGCCCCTGGGGCCAACGTCCTGACTTTC
>TRBV18|once|-|TRBJ1-4
CASSGQSYEKLFF
TGTGCCAGCTCCGGACAGTCCTATGAAAAACTGTTTTTT
>TRBV6-4|-|-|TRBJ1-5
CASSLMTGGNQPQHF
TGTGCCAGCAGCCTCATGACAGGCGGCAATCAGCCCCAGCATTTT
>TRBV24-1|-|TRBD2|TRBJ2-1
CATSDSRLAGGGSYNEQFF
TGTGCCACCAGTGATTCCCGACTAGCGGGGGGTGGGTCCTACAATGAGCAGTTCTTC
>TRBV28|-|-|TRBJ2-3
CASSLSAGTQYF
TGTGCCAGCAGCTTATCCGCGGGTACGCAGTATTTT
>TRBV18|-|TRBD1|TRBJ1-1
CASSDRQGLTEAFF
TGTGCCAGCTCAGACCGACAGGGACTCACTGAAGCTTTCTTT
>TRBV5-1|once|TRBD1|TRBJ2-7
CASSLGQGQGRHEQYF
TGCGCCAGCAGCTTGGGTCAGGGACAGGGTAGGCACGAGCAGTACTTC